The next 24 T cell receptor beta chains were all read from a single sample in a study of blood T cell repertoires in COVID-19. Using immunoSEQ multiplex PCR, the repertoire was profiled, and TCRdb retains in-frame clones only, with some absent. The sample comprises about 250,000 clones, approximately 90% of which are singletons, and just over 2.5% rests with the top ten. The sample taken for sequencing was PBMCs or T cells enriched from blood (not recorded which). These receptors were taken from a woman aged 30 to 39 with acute COVID-19.

The J gene is TRBJ1-1, the V gene TRBV7-9; D call uncertain. Germline CDR1 is SEHNR and CDR2 is FQNEAQ (reference sequence). V was trimmed by 8 bases and J by 6 bases, leaving 25 bases between them. The CDR3 runs to 16 residues. The CDR3 sequence is CASSASEDPGLAEAFF. CDR3 sequence (DNA): TGTGCCAGCTCCGCTTCGGAGGACCCGGGTTTGGCTGAAGCTTTCTTT.

CDR3 sequence (DNA): TGTGCCAGCAGCTTAGAAGTGGCTCAGCCCCAGCATTTT. Its protein is CASSLEVAQPQHF. The chain has TRBV7-9 and TRBJ1-5; D is undetermined. The V and J ends lost 1 base and 6 bases respectively, with 7 bases between them. The germline V gene encodes CDR1 SEHNR and CDR2 FQNEAQ (reference sequence). The CDR3 consists of 13 residues.

The CDR3 sequence: CASSSGLGNQPQHF. DNA of the CDR3: TGTGCCAGCAGTTCTGGCCTGGGCAATCAGCCCCAGCATTTT. The J gene is TRBJ1-5, the V gene TRBV6-5; no reliable D call. Trimming left V 4 bases short and J 2 bases short, with 9 bases between. Germline CDR1 MNHEY, CDR2 SVGAGI. CDR3 length equals 14 residues.

This clone was detected only once. The chain employs TRBV5-1 and TRBJ1-6; D might be TRBD1 (6 bases). Between the trimmed V and J ends, which lost 4 bases and 0 bases, there was a span of 14 bases. The CDR3 runs 17 residues. The germline CDR1 and CDR2 sequences are SGHRS and YFSETQ. DNA for the CDR3: TGCGCCAGCAGCGGGGTGGACAGTCTCTCCTATAATTCACCCCTCCACTTT. Translating it yields CASSGVDSLSYNSPLHF.

This chain links TRBV5-1 with TRBJ1-1; D gene unclear. Germline lookup yields CDR1 SGHRS and CDR2 YFSETQ. The CDR3 length is 14 residues. Trimming took off 4 bases at V and 0 bases at J, with 10 bases between the two ends. The CDR3 nucleotides are TGCGCCAGCAGCCCGACTTTACTGAACACTGAAGCTTTCTTT. Translating it yields CASSPTLLNTEAFF.

The V gene is TRBV29-1, the J gene TRBJ2-3, with TRBD2 matching 12 bases. V dropped 7 bases and J dropped 4; count of bases not matched to a gene: 6. Germline V gene lookup returns CDR1 SQVTM and CDR2 ANQGSEA. CDR3 size: 14 residues. The CDR3 spells CSAALAGGSDTQYF. The CDR3 DNA is TGCAGCGCAGCACTAGCGGGGGGCTCAGATACGCAGTATTTT.

This chain joins TRBV6-5 and TRBJ2-2; 11 nucleotides match TRBD2. Looked up from germline, CDR1 is MNHEY and CDR2 is SVGAGI. Losses at the gene ends were 6 bases for V and 6 bases for J; bases not matched to a gene: 3. This CDR3 has 14 residues. The CDR3 DNA sequence: TGTGCCAGCAGCGTACTAGCGGGGGCCGGGGAGCTGTTTTTT. The encoded protein is CASSVLAGAGELFF.

The genes are TRBV5-1 and TRBJ2-1; TRBD2 matches 12 bases. The CDR3 sequence is 17 residues long. Trimming at V came to 6 bases and at J to 8 bases, leaving 15 bases not matched to a gene. The V gene's germline CDR1 is SGHRS and CDR2 YFSETQ. The CDR3 coding sequence is TGCGCCAGCACCCATCGGACTAGCGGGGCTGCCCGCGATGAGCAGTTCTTC. Protein: CASTHRTSGAARDEQFF.

The chain recombines TRBV30 with TRBJ1-2, with 7 bases matching TRBD1. Germline lookup yields CDR1 GTSNPN and CDR2 SVGIG (reference sequence). The V and J ends lost 2 bases and 4 bases, in that order; junction bases with no gene match: 4. The CDR3 runs to 13 residues. The CDR3 here is CAWSRDSFYGYTF. CDR3 in DNA: TGTGCCTGGAGTCGGGACAGCTTCTATGGCTACACCTTC.

This chain links TRBV12-5 with TRBJ2-6; 9 bases map to TRBD1. Unmatched junction bases numbered 7, after V lost 4 bases and J lost 0 bases. Germline V gene sequence: CDR1 LGHNT, CDR2 FRNRAP. This CDR3 region has 18 residues. In DNA, the CDR3 is TGTGCTAGTGGTTGGGGGACAGGGAGGGGCTCTGGGGCCAACGTCCTGACTTTC. Its protein product is CASGWGTGRGSGANVLTF. Filled out from reference TRBV12-5 and TRBJ2-6, the complete variable domain reads DARVTQTPRHKVTEMGQEVTMRCQPILGHNTVFWYRQTMMQGLELLAYFRNRAPLDDSGMPKDRFSAEMPDATLATLKIQPSEPRDSAVYFCASGWGTGRGSGANVLTFGAGSRLTVL.

The chain is built from TRBV6-1 and TRBJ2-2; weak D call: TRBD1 (5 bases). V lost 8 bases, J lost 7 bases, and 11 bases lay in between. The CDR3 contains 12 residues. Germline values: CDR1 MNHNS, CDR2 SASEGT. This chain's CDR3 is CASFLRDGELFF. The DNA for the CDR3 is TGTGCCAGCTTCCTCAGGGACGGGGAGCTGTTTTTT.

The genes are TRBV2 and TRBJ2-7; a possible D gene is TRBD2 (5 bases). Per germline, CDR1 SNHLY and CDR2 FYNNEI. CDR3 size: 12 residues. V was trimmed by 7 bases and J by 1 base, leaving 8 bases between them. CDR3 sequence: CASTRGSYEQYF. CDR3 nucleotide sequence: TGTGCCAGCACCCGAGGGTCCTACGAGCAGTACTTC.

The V gene is TRBV2, the J gene TRBJ2-5; D may be TRBD2 (5 bases). V dropped 4 bases and J dropped 5 bases, with 17 bases sitting between them. Germline V gene lookup returns CDR1 SNHLY and CDR2 FYNNEI. The CDR3 is 15 amino acids. The CDR3 reads CASSVSRSPGETQYF. CDR3 sequence (DNA): TGTGCCAGCAGTGTCAGTAGATCACCGGGGGAGACCCAGTACTTC.

The chain has TRBV5-1 and TRBJ2-7; 7 bases agree with TRBD1. CDR1 and CDR2 (germline): SGHRS, YFSETQ. The junction had 4 bases not matched to a gene; V was cut back by 4 bases and J by 0 bases. The CDR3 has 14 residues. The CDR3 loop reads CASSPRDSSYEQYF. The CDR3 DNA sequence: TGCGCCAGCAGCCCCCGGGACAGCTCCTACGAGCAGTACTTC.

This rearrangement joins TRBV10-3 to TRBJ2-7; 12 bases fit TRBD2. The CDR3 is 13 amino acids. CDR1 is ENHRY and CDR2 is SYGVKD in the germline V gene. J lost 5 bases, V lost 9 bases, and 5 bases had no gene match. CDR3 nucleotide sequence: TGTGCCATAGGACTAGCGGGGAACAACGAGCAGTACTTC. Its translation is CAIGLAGNNEQYF.

This chain uses TRBV6-2 or TRBV6-3 with TRBJ1-5; D call uncertain. Germline V gives CDR1 MNHEY, CDR2 SVGEGT. The CDR3 sequence is 15 residues long. Trimming stripped 2 bases from V and 3 bases from J, with 11 bases between. CDR3 nucleotides: TGTGCCAGCAGTTACGCGGTGGGTTTCAATCAGCCCCAGCATTTT. It codes for CASSYAVGFNQPQHF.

This chain uses TRBV29-1 with TRBJ1-2; D remains ambiguous. The CDR3 contains 12 residues. Germline loops: CDR1 SQVTM, CDR2 ANQGSEA. With 6 bases removed from V and 8 bases from J, the gap between germline ends came to 16 bases. CDR3 protein: CSVRTPAGGYTF. The CDR3 DNA reads as TGCAGCGTCAGGACTCCCGCGGGGGGCTACACCTTC.

The J gene is TRBJ1-2, the V gene TRBV5-1; TRBD1 matches 8 bases. The CDR3 contains 16 residues. The germline gives CDR1 SGHRS, CDR2 YFSETQ. Unmatched junction bases numbered 7, after V lost 0 bases and J lost 3 bases. The CDR3 DNA sequence: TGCGCCAGCAGCTTGGATGCAGGGGGCCTGGACTATGGCTACACCTTC. Protein sequence: CASSLDAGGLDYGYTF.

This chain's CDR3 is CASSLVITPGIPEAFF. The CDR3 nucleotides read TGTGCCAGCAGCTTGGTTATTACGCCGGGGATCCCTGAAGCTTTCTTT. The rearrangement uses TRBV5-5 and TRBJ1-1, with D unclear. The V end was cut by 0 bases, the J end by 6 bases, with 18 bases between. Germline V CDR1 and CDR2: SGHKS, YYEKEE (reference sequence). The CDR3 runs 16 residues.

The rearrangement joins TRBV6-6 to TRBJ1-2, with D unresolved. With 8 bases removed from V and 8 bases from J, the gap between germline ends came to 12 bases. Germline values: CDR1 MNHNY, CDR2 SVGAGI (reference sequence). CDR3 length equals 11 residues. The CDR3 protein is CASRQVRGYTF. CDR3 sequence (DNA): TGTGCCAGCCGCCAGGTCCGCGGCTACACCTTC.

The V gene is TRBV5-6, the J gene TRBJ2-5, with D tentatively TRBD2 (7 bases). The germline gives CDR1 SGHDT, CDR2 YYEEEE. With 1 base removed from V and 5 bases from J, the gap between germline ends came to 12 bases. CDR3 length: 14 amino acids. The chain's CDR3 is CASSLRGARETQYF. For the CDR3, the DNA is TGTGCCAGCAGCTTGCGGGGGGCGAGGGAGACCCAGTACTTC.

The rearrangement links TRBV12-5 to TRBJ2-7, with D possibly TRBD1 on 6 matching bases. CDR3 length: 15 residues. The germline V gene has CDR1 LGHNT and CDR2 FRNRAP. The germline V and J ends were trimmed by 1 base and 5 bases, with 15 bases remaining between them. The CDR3, as DNA: TGTGCTAGTGGTTTGGAAACCCACCAGGGGAACGAGCAGTACTTC. It yields the protein CASGLETHQGNEQYF. The full variable domain, rest sourced from reference TRBV12-5 and TRBJ2-7, is DARVTQTPRHKVTEMGQEVTMRCQPILGHNTVFWYRQTMMQGLELLAYFRNRAPLDDSGMPKDRFSAEMPDATLATLKIQPSEPRDSAVYFCASGLETHQGNEQYFGPGTRLTVT.

The V call is TRBV5-1, the J call TRBJ1-1; 12 bases agree with TRBD1. The CDR3 contains 14 residues. The trim removed 4 bases at V and 7 bases at J, leaving 5 bases unmatched. CDR1 SGHRS and CDR2 YFSETQ come from the germline V gene. The CDR3 region has the DNA TGCGCCAGCAGCGTGGGACAGGGGGCTGATGAAGCTTTCTTT. Its protein product is CASSVGQGADEAFF.

The V call is TRBV10-3, the J call TRBJ1-6; D is uncertain. The CDR3 contains 16 residues. V gave up 0 bases and J gave up 9 bases, with 15 bases separating them. Germline CDR1 and CDR2: ENHRY and SYGVKD. For the CDR3, the DNA is TGTGCCATCAGTGAGTCGAGGATACGTACGGGTTCACCCCTCCACTTT. This gives the protein CAISESRIRTGSPLHF.